Listed below are T cell receptor beta chains from one sample, sequenced in a study of T cells after posttransplantation cyclophosphamide. The protocol was immunoSEQ multiplex PCR, while the TCRdb copy is restricted to in-frame clones and leaves out a portion. The sample records about 42,000 clones, less than 95% being singletons. The sample here was PBMCs, taken roughly 60 days after allogeneic stem cell transplant with posttransplant cyclophosphamide. Source of these receptors: a male patient between 55 and 70 years old who received an allogeneic stem cell transplant from a related donor and was CMV-positive. T cells may partly derive from the graft donor. Each CDR3 is given with its conserved first and last residue. A D gene is named only where the DNA matches it firmly. Not all rows give a size; the values are once, few, many and, for expanded clones, a class.

v_call: TRBV7-6
d_call: TRBD1
clone_size: NA
j_call: TRBJ1-2
cdr3_nt: TGTGCCAGCAGCTTAGCGCGGGGGACAGGTTATGGCTACACCTTC
cdr3_aa: CASSLARGTGYGYTF

v_call: TRBV30
d_call: NA
clone_size: NA
j_call: TRBJ1-1
cdr3_nt: TGTGCCTGGAGTGTACTTTTGAGCACTGAAGCTTTCTTT
cdr3_aa: CAWSVLLSTEAFF

v_call: TRBV10-2
d_call: TRBD1
clone_size: NA
j_call: TRBJ1-1
cdr3_nt: TGCGCCAGCAGGCCTGGACAGGCGAACACTGAAGCTTTCTTT
cdr3_aa: CASRPGQANTEAFF

v_call: TRBV4-1
d_call: TRBD2
clone_size: NA
j_call: TRBJ2-1
cdr3_nt: TGCGCCAGCAGCCAAGCGGGGGGGGTCTCCTACAATGAGCAGTTCTTC
cdr3_aa: CASSQAGGVSYNEQFF

v_call: TRBV2
d_call: NA
clone_size: NA
j_call: TRBJ2-5
cdr3_nt: TGTGCCAGCAGAACAGGGCAAGAGACCCAGTACTTC
cdr3_aa: CASRTGQETQYF

v_call: TRBV18
d_call: NA
clone_size: NA
j_call: TRBJ1-6
cdr3_nt: TGTGCCAGCTCACAAAACGGAGATTCACCCCTCCACTTT
cdr3_aa: CASSQNGDSPLHF

v_call: TRBV7-9
d_call: TRBD1
clone_size: once
j_call: TRBJ2-3
cdr3_nt: TGTGCCAGCAGCTCCCATACCGGGACAGGGCGGTATCATACGCAGTATTTT
cdr3_aa: CASSSHTGTGRYHTQYF

v_call: TRBV14
d_call: NA
clone_size: NA
j_call: TRBJ2-7
cdr3_nt: TGTGCCAGCAGCGGCCGGGTTTCCTACGAGCAGTACTTC
cdr3_aa: CASSGRVSYEQYF

v_call: TRBV9
d_call: TRBD2
clone_size: NA
j_call: TRBJ2-5
cdr3_nt: TGTGCCAGCAGCGCCGACGGGCGGGGGGGCATGGAGACCCAGTACTTC
cdr3_aa: CASSADGRGGMETQYF

v_call: TRBV5-1
d_call: TRBD1
clone_size: few
j_call: TRBJ1-2
cdr3_nt: TGCGCCAGCAGCCCTGGACAGGGAGGCGGCTACACCTTC
cdr3_aa: CASSPGQGGGYTF

v_call: TRBV6-5
d_call: TRBD1
clone_size: once
j_call: TRBJ1-6
cdr3_nt: TGTGCCAGCACCAAACAGGGGACTAATTCACCCCTCCACTTT
cdr3_aa: CASTKQGTNSPLHF